One and the same sample provided the 30 T cell receptor beta chains below, sequenced in a study of kidney transplant recipient with SARS-CoV-2 infection. MiXCR was run by TCRdb on the reads, yielding one entry per CDR3 protein. The sample consists of 200,000 to 300,000 distinct CDR3 sequences, around 28% of them appearing once. The input for sequencing was a blood sample, taken at baseline and between days 110 and 120 from a kidney transplant recipient. The receptors were sampled from a male patient aged 25-45 years who had COVID-19 and was a kidney transplant recipient. Some of these T cells may belong to the graft donor.

This clonotype was counted many times. The CDR3 nucleotides read TGTGCCAGCAGTGGGACAGGGGGGATTTACGAGCAGTACTTC. It yields the protein CASSGTGGIYEQYF. V usage is TRBV6-6 and J usage is TRBJ2-7; TRBD1 matches 11 bases. The length of the CDR3 is 14 residues. Germline V gene lookup returns CDR1 MNHNY and CDR2 SVGAGI (reference sequence). Losses at the gene ends were 5 bases for V and 4 bases for J; bases not matched to a gene: 4.

Many counts were recorded for this clonotype. The rearrangement links TRBV19 to TRBJ1-1, with TRBD1 matching over 8 bases. The CDR3 is 14 residues long. Germline V gene data show CDR1 as LNHDA and CDR2 as SQIVND (reference sequence). Unmatched junction bases numbered 9, after V lost 5 bases and J lost 7 bases. CDR3 sequence reads: CASSPTDRGSEAFF. The CDR3 DNA reads TGTGCCAGTAGTCCCACTGACAGGGGTAGTGAAGCTTTCTTT.

This clonotype was recorded at least ten times. The chain carries TRBV13 and TRBJ1-1; 7 nucleotides line up with TRBD1. The germline CDR1 and CDR2 sequences are PRHDT and FYEKMQ (reference sequence). There are 14 residues in the CDR3. Trimming at V came to 4 bases and at J to 1 base, leaving 3 bases not matched to a gene. The CDR3 DNA reads as TGTGCCAGCAGCTCGAGGGGGCCGAACACTGAAGCTTTCTTT. Protein sequence: CASSSRGPNTEAFF.

This clonotype was detected only a few times. The chain links TRBV30 to TRBJ2-2; TRBD2 is a possible D gene (7 bases). Germline-derived CDR1 and CDR2 are GTSNPN and SVGIG (reference sequence). CDR3 size: 14 residues. V was pared by 5 bases and J by 6 bases, with 16 bases between. This CDR3 is CAWGGARVAGELFF. The CDR3 DNA is TGTGCCTGGGGGGGGGCTAGGGTGGCCGGGGAGCTGTTTTTT.

This clonotype was detected many times. J is TRBJ1-2 and V is TRBV6-6; D is ambiguous. Trimming removed 4 bases from V and 4 bases from J, with 22 bases in between. CDR1 MNHNY and CDR2 SVGAGI come from the germline V gene (reference sequence). The CDR3 has 17 residues. The CDR3 DNA sequence: TGTGCCAGCAGTTCAGAACTAGGTGGGAGAAAGACCTATGGCTACACCTTC. It is translated as CASSSELGGRKTYGYTF.

This chain joins TRBV20-1 and TRBJ2-5; possible D gene TRBD1, 5 bases. Germline V gene lookup returns CDR1 DFQATT and CDR2 SNEGSKA (reference sequence). The CDR3 totals 14 residues. V lost 0 bases to trimming and J lost 7 bases, with 15 bases between them. The CDR3 DNA is TGCAGTGCTAGAGAGGTCAGGGTGGTGGGGACCCAGTACTTC. Its protein product is CSAREVRVVGTQYF.

About this clonotype: A much more abundant neighbour one base away suggests this may be a read error. This chain links TRBV6-5 with TRBJ2-2; possible D gene TRBD2, 5 bases. This CDR3 contains 15 residues. The germline V gene encodes CDR1 MNHEY and CDR2 SVGAGI. CDR3 region: CASSYVGANTGELVF. CDR3 in DNA: TGTGCCAGCAGTTACGTCGGAGCGAACACCGGGGAGCTGGTTTTT.

Ten or more counts support this clonotype. The chain joins TRBV19 to TRBJ1-2; D not resolved. The CDR3 contains 17 residues. V lost 5 bases and J 4 bases, leaving 23 bases between the germline ends. Germline V gene lookup returns CDR1 LNHDA and CDR2 SQIVND (reference sequence). The CDR3 DNA is TGTGCCAGTAGTCCCCACAAGACAAATCGAAAGACCTATGGCTACACCTTC. Its translation is CASSPHKTNRKTYGYTF.

This clonotype was seen many times. The chain joins TRBV30 to TRBJ1-5; a possible D gene is TRBD1 (5 bases). Germline V gene lookup returns CDR1 GTSNPN and CDR2 SVGIG (reference sequence). Trimming removed 2 bases at V and 7 bases at J, with 12 bases between. The CDR3 totals 13 residues. This CDR3 reads CAWSPTGDQPQHF. The DNA for the CDR3 is TGTGCCTGGAGTCCCACGGGGGACCAGCCCCAGCATTTT.

This clonotype was counted many times. The chain recombines TRBV19 with TRBJ1-1, with a weak D call TRBD1 (6 bases). The germline gives CDR1 LNHDA, CDR2 SQIVND (reference sequence). The CDR3 spans 14 residues. Trimming stripped 5 bases from V and 0 bases from J, with 10 bases between. Written as DNA, the CDR3 is TGTGCCAGTAGTGTGGACAGTTTGAACACTGAAGCTTTCTTT. It translates to CASSVDSLNTEAFF.

This clonotype turned up a few times. This chain uses TRBV28 with TRBJ2-5; perhaps TRBD2 as D (6 bases). The V end lost 6 bases, the J end lost 2 bases, and 7 bases lay between the germline ends. The length of the CDR3 is 12 residues. Looked up from germline, CDR1 is MDHEN and CDR2 is SYDVKM. For the CDR3, the DNA is TGTGCCAGCAGGGAGGGGCAAGAGACCCAGTACTTC. Translation: CASREGQETQYF.

This clonotype was observed many times. This sequence joins TRBV11-1 and TRBJ1-2, with no clear D. Germline values: CDR1 SGHAT, CDR2 FQDESV (reference sequence). The CDR3 has 17 amino acids. The V gene lost 4 bases and the J gene lost 4 bases, with 22 bases spanning the gap. The CDR3 reads CASSYTIKAGKTYGYTF. In DNA, the CDR3 is TGTGCCAGCAGCTATACTATTAAGGCTGGAAAGACCTATGGCTACACCTTC.

As regards this clonotype: Since a much larger clone is just one base distant, this may be a read error. The rearrangement joins TRBV3-1 to TRBJ2-2; a possible D gene is TRBD2 (5 bases). CDR1 LGHDT and CDR2 YNNKEL come from the germline V gene (reference sequence). The CDR3 covers 18 residues. Written as DNA, the CDR3 is TGTGCCAGCAGCCATGATTTTCCCATTTCAGGCTTGACCGGGGAGCTGTCTTTT. It encodes CASSHDFPISGLTGELSF.

J is TRBJ2-5 and V is TRBV30; a weak D match, TRBD2 (7 bases). V lost 0 bases to trimming and J lost 4 bases, with 9 bases between them. Germline lookup yields CDR1 GTSNPN and CDR2 SVGIG (reference sequence). The CDR3 loop spans 13 amino acids. The CDR3 DNA reads TGTGCCTGGAGTGTACGGGGGGCAGAGACCCAGTACTTC. It specifies CAWSVRGAETQYF.

This clonotype was counted ten times or more. The chain uses TRBV28 and TRBJ1-2; 7 nucleotides match TRBD1. The CDR3 has 15 amino acids. Germline CDR1 and CDR2: MDHEN and SYDVKM. Trimming at V came to 5 bases and at J to 4 bases, leaving 10 bases not matched to a gene. The CDR3 nucleotides read TGTGCCAGCAGTGTGACAGGGTCTCGGTTCTATGGCTACACCTTC. Translating it yields CASSVTGSRFYGYTF.

The sample holds one count of this clonotype. This may be a read error: a much more frequent sequence differs by one nucleotide. The rearrangement links TRBV6-4 to TRBJ1-2; no firm D call. V lost 5 bases, J lost 4 bases, and 23 bases lay in between. The CDR3 is made up of 17 amino acids. Germline assignment: CDR1 MRHNA and CDR2 SNTAGT. The CDR3 sequence is CASSSSYSHGRTYGYTF. In DNA form, the CDR3 reads TGTGCCAGCAGTTCTTCATACTCACACGGAAGGACCTATGGCTACACCTTC.

This clonotype showed up many times. V gene TRBV28 combines with J gene TRBJ2-7, with 10 bases that match TRBD1. The CDR3 sequence is 15 residues long. Looked up from germline, CDR1 is MDHEN and CDR2 is SYDVKM. V was clipped by 3 bases and J by 6 bases; unmatched bases: 8. CDR3 in DNA: TGTGCCAGCAGTTTGGGACAGGGGCTACCGGGCGAGCAGTACTTC. The encoded protein is CASSLGQGLPGEQYF.

This clonotype was seen a few times. The chain is built from TRBV9 and TRBJ1-1; D unresolved. Germline V gives CDR1 SGDLS, CDR2 YYNGEE. This CDR3 has 13 amino acids. Trimming pared 4 bases from V and 4 bases from J, leaving 11 bases between. CDR3 loop: CASSPQEVTEAFF. The DNA for the CDR3 is TGTGCCAGCAGCCCTCAGGAAGTCACTGAAGCTTTCTTT.

About this clonotype itself: Possible read error: a much larger clone is one base away. CDR3 loop: CASSQGRVGGYEQCF. CDR3 DNA: TGTGCCAGCAGCCAGGGACGTGTGGGAGGTTACGAGCAGTGCTTC. The chain employs TRBV7-2 and TRBJ2-7; TRBD2 might be the D (6 bases). CDR1 is SGHTA, CDR2 FQGNSA, per germline. This CDR3 comprises 15 residues.

The rearrangement joins TRBV6-2 or TRBV6-3 to TRBJ2-3, with 8 bases fitting TRBD1. V lost 6 bases and J lost 7; bases outside the gene matches: 6. CDR1 MNHEY and CDR2 SVGEGT come from the germline V gene. This CDR3 region has 13 residues. CDR3 loop: CASSRGQGNTQYF. The DNA for the CDR3 is TGTGCCAGCAGCCGAGGACAGGGCAATACGCAGTATTTT.

This clonotype came up many times. V and J are TRBV7-6 and TRBJ2-7; 9 nucleotides agree with TRBD1. The CDR3 has 16 amino acids. CDR1 is SGHVS, CDR2 FNYEAQ, per germline. Trimming took 5 bases from V and 5 from J; bases not matched to a gene: 13. The CDR3 DNA follows: TGTGCCAGCAGCCCCCCTTTTGGGGACAGGGCCGACGAGCAGTACTTC. As protein: CASSPPFGDRADEQYF.

This clonotype occurred a few times. This chain connects TRBV6-2 or TRBV6-3 to TRBJ1-2; D gene ambiguous. The V gene lost 5 bases and the J gene lost 4 bases, with 23 bases spanning the gap. CDR3 size: 17 residues. In germline, CDR1 is MNHEY, CDR2 SVGEGT. The CDR3 region is CASSQSEWCRKTYGYTF. DNA for the CDR3: TGTGCCAGCAGTCAATCCGAGTGGTGCCGAAAGACCTATGGCTACACCTTC.

Ten or more counts support this clonotype. The V call is TRBV12-3 or TRBV12-4, the J call TRBJ1-6, with 7 bases aligning to TRBD1. Trimming at V came to 6 bases and at J to 3 bases, leaving 2 bases not matched to a gene. The CDR3 totals 14 residues. The CDR3 DNA sequence: TGTGCCAGCAGAGGGGGCGGCTATAATTCACCCCTCCACTTT. Protein sequence: CASRGGGYNSPLHF.

This clonotype was observed at least ten times. V usage is TRBV7-1 and J usage is TRBJ1-2; D not certain. TRBV7-1 is filed as an ORF, its function uncertain. The V and J ends lost 5 bases and 4 bases respectively, with 23 bases between them. The CDR3 sequence is 17 residues long. The CDR3 coding sequence is TGTGCCAGCAGCCGTTGGCCTCACGAGGGAAAGACCTATGGCTACACCTTC. Protein: CASSRWPHEGKTYGYTF.

With regard to this clonotype: A read error is possible here, since a much larger clone lies one base away. This chain uses TRBV6-2 or TRBV6-3 with TRBJ1-2; D gene ambiguous. Per germline, CDR1 MNHEY and CDR2 SVGEGT. The V gene lost 5 bases and the J gene lost 4 bases, with 23 bases spanning the gap. CDR3 length: 17 amino acids. The CDR3 sequence: CASSDLSRIGKTYGYTF. Written as DNA, the CDR3 is TGTGCCAGCAGTGATCTCTCCCGCATCGGAAAGACCTATGGCTACACCTTC.

This clonotype was detected many times. The chain has TRBV4-3 and TRBJ1-6; 9 positions match TRBD1. The CDR3 length is 17 residues. V shed 2 bases and J 1 base; nucleotides not matched to a gene: 3. CDR1 and CDR2 (germline): LGHNA, YSLEER. The DNA of the CDR3 is TGCGCCAGCAGCCAACGACAGGGGGAGTCCTATAATTCACCCCTCCACTTT. Its translation is CASSQRQGESYNSPLHF.

This clonotype was observed at least ten times. The chain is built from TRBV24-1 and TRBJ2-5; possibly TRBD2 for D (6 bases). The V gene lost 3 bases and the J gene lost 1 base, with 8 bases spanning the gap. The CDR3 covers 14 residues. Germline V gene data show CDR1 as KGHDR and CDR2 as SFDVKD. The CDR3 DNA sequence: TGTGCCACCAGTGATGGGGACTTCCAAGAGACCCAGTACTTC. This sequence encodes CATSDGDFQETQYF.

This clonotype was seen ten or more times. This chain joins TRBV20-1 and TRBJ1-2, with 7 bases aligning to TRBD1. The CDR3 length is 12 residues. CDR1 is DFQATT, CDR2 SNEGSKA, per germline (reference sequence). Trimming cost V 5 bases and J 4 bases; bases outside gene matches: 4. The DNA for the CDR3 is TGCAGTGCTGGGGACAGTCGCTATGGCTACACCTTC. It codes for CSAGDSRYGYTF.

In its sample, this clonotype was seen many times. The rearrangement links TRBV28 to TRBJ2-3; 9 bases are shared with TRBD1. With V trimmed by 2 bases and J by 1 base, 7 bases remained unmatched. The germline CDR1 and CDR2 sequences are MDHEN and SYDVKM. This CDR3 comprises 17 residues. DNA for the CDR3: TGTGCCAGCAGTTTACCCGGGACAGGGCTTCGCACAGATACGCAGTATTTT. Translating gives CASSLPGTGLRTDTQYF.

This clonotype was picked up many times. The rearrangement joins TRBV7-3 to TRBJ1-1, with D tentatively TRBD1 (5 bases). This CDR3 is 16 amino acids long. The V and J ends lost 7 bases and 1 base respectively, with 19 bases between them. CDR1 and CDR2 (germline): SGHTA, FQGTGA. The CDR3 loop reads CASTPSGGYSNTEAFF. The DNA for the CDR3 is TGTGCCAGCACCCCTTCGGGGGGATATTCGAACACTGAAGCTTTCTTT.